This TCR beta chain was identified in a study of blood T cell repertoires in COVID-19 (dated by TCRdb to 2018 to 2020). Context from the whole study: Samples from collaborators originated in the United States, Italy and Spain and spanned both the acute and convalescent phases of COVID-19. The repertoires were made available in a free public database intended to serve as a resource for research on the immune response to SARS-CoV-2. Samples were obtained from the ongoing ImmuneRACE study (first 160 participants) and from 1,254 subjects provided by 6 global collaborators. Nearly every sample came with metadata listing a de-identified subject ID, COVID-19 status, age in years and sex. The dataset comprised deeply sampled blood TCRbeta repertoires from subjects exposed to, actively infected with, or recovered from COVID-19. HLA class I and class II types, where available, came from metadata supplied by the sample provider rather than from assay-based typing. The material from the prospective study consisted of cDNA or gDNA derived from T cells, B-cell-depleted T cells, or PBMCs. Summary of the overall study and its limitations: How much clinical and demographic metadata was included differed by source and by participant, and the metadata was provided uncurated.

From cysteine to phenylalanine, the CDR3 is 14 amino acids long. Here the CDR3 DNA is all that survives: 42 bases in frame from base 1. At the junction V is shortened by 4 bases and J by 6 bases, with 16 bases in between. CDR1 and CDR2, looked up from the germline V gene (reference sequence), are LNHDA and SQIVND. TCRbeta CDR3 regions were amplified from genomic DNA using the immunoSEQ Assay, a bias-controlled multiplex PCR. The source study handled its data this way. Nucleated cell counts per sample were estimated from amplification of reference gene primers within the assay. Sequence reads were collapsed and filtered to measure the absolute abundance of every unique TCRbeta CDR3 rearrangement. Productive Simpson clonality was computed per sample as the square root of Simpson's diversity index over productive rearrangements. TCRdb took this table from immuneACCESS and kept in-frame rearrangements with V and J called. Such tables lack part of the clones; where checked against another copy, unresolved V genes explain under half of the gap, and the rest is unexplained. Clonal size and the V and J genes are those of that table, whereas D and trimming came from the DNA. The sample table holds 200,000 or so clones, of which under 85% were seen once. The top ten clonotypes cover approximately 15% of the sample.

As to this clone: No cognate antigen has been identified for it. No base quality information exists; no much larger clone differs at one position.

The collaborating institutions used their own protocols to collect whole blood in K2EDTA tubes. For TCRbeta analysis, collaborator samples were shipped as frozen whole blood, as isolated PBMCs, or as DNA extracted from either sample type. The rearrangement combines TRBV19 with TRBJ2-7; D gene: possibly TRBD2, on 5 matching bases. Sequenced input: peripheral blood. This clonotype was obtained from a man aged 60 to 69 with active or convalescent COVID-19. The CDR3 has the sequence CASSTASRVSEQYF. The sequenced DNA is TGTGCCAGTAGTACTGCTAGCCGGGTGAGCGAGCAGTACTTC.